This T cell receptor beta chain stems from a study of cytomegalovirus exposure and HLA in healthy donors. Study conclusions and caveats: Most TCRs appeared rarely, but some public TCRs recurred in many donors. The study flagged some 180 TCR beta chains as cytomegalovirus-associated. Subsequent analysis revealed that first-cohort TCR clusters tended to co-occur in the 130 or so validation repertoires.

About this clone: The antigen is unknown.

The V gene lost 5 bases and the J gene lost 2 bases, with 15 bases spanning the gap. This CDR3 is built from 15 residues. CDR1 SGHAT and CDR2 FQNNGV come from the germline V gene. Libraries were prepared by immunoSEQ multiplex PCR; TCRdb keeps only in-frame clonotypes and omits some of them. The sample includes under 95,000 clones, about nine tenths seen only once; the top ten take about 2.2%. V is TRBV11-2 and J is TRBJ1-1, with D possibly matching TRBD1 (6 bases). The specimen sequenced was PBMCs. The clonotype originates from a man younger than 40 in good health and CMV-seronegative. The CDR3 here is CASSRTDSRNTEAFF. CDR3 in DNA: TGTGCCAGCAGCCGGACGGACAGTAGAAACACTGAAGCTTTCTTT.